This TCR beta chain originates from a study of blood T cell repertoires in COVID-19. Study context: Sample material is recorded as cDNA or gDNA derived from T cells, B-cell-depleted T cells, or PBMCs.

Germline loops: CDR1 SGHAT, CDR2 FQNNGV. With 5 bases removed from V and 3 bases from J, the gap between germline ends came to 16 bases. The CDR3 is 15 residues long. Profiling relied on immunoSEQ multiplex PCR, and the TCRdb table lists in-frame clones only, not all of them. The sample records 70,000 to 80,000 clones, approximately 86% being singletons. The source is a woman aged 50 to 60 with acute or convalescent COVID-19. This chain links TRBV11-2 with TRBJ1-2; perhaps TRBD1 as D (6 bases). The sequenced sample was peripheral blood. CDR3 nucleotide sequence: TGTGCCAGCAGCCCTCGGGGGGGCGCTCACTATGGCTACACCTTC. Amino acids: CASSPRGGAHYGYTF.